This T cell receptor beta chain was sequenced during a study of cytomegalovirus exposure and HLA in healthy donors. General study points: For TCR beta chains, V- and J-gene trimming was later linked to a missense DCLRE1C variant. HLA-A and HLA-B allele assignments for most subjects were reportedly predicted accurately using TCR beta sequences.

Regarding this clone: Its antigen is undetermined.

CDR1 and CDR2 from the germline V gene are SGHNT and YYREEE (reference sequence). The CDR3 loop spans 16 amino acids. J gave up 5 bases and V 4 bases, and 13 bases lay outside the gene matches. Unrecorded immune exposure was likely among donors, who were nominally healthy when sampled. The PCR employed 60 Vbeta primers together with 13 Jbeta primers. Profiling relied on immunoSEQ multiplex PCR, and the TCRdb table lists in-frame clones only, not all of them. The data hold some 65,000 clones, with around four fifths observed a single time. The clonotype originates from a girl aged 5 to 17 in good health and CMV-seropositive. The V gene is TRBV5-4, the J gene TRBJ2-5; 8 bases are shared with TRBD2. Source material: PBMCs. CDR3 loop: CASSPGPAGGGETQYF. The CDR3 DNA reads TGTGCCAGCAGCCCCGGCCCTGCGGGGGGAGGGGAGACCCAGTACTTC.